What follows are 26 T cell receptor beta chains derived from one specimen sequenced in a study of T cell changes during pregnancy in multiple sclerosis. The assay was immunoSEQ multiplex PCR, and TCRdb's table has in-frame clones only and misses some. Of tens of thousands of clones listed, around 90% are singletons. Sequencing was performed on CD4+ T cells from peripheral blood mononuclear cells, taken in the first trimester of pregnancy. The source is a female donor in good health, enrolled as a control in a pregnancy study.

This chain connects TRBV25-1 to TRBJ2-3, with 16 bases aligning to TRBD2. The germline V gene encodes CDR1 MGHDK and CDR2 SYGVNS. Losses at the gene ends were 0 bases for V and 4 bases for J; bases not matched to a gene: 4. The CDR3 covers 18 residues. CDR3: CASSEYGTSGRAPDTQYF. CDR3 coding DNA: TGTGCCAGCAGTGAATATGGGACTAGCGGGAGGGCCCCAGATACGCAGTATTTT.

The chain couples TRBV5-6 to TRBJ1-1, with D uncertain. The length of the CDR3 is 14 residues. The V gene's germline CDR1 is SGHDT and CDR2 YYEEEE. Trimming stripped 1 base from V and 5 bases from J, with 12 bases between. CDR3 nucleotide sequence: TGTGCCAGCAGCTTGATTCTTGGAGGAACTGAAGCTTTCTTT. Translating it yields CASSLILGGTEAFF.

CDR3: CASSLRIAEAGELFF. CDR3 in DNA: TGCGCCAGCAGCTTAAGAATCGCGGAGGCCGGGGAGCTGTTTTTT. The chain uses TRBV5-1 and TRBJ2-2; possibly TRBD2 for D (5 bases). Trimming stripped 2 bases from V and 6 bases from J, with 14 bases between. CDR3 size: 15 residues. CDR1 is SGHRS, CDR2 YFSETQ, per germline.

The chain uses TRBV30 and TRBJ2-5; D is perhaps TRBD2 (5 bases). V lost 4 bases to trimming and J lost 4 bases, with 10 bases between them. The CDR3 contains 12 residues. Germline CDR1 reads GTSNPN; CDR2 reads SVGIG (reference sequence). Written as DNA, the CDR3 is TGTGCCTGGACTCCGGGGTCAGAGACCCAGTACTTC. Translation: CAWTPGSETQYF.

The rearrangement uses TRBV28 and TRBJ2-3; 9 nucleotides agree with TRBD2. The CDR3 totals 15 residues. The V and J ends lost 2 bases and 9 bases, in that order; junction bases with no gene match: 9. Germline loops: CDR1 MDHEN, CDR2 SYDVKM. This CDR3 reads CASSLASGVLVTQYF. The CDR3 coding sequence is TGTGCCAGCAGTTTAGCTAGCGGGGTATTGGTCACGCAGTATTTT.

The chain uses TRBV2 and TRBJ2-7, with 10 bases matching TRBD1. The CDR3 sequence is 17 residues long. Unmatched junction bases numbered 13, after V lost 6 bases and J lost 2 bases. Germline V gene sequence: CDR1 SNHLY, CDR2 FYNNEI. CDR3 sequence: CASRNDRGQTSPYEQYF. The CDR3 nucleotides are TGTGCCAGCAGGAATGACAGGGGGCAAACTAGTCCCTACGAGCAGTACTTC. The whole variable domain, filled in from reference TRBV2 and TRBJ2-7, reads EPEVTQTPSHQVTQMGQEVILRCVPISNHLYFYWYRQILGQKVEFLVSFYNNEISEKSEIFDDQFSVERPDGSNFTLKIRSTKLEDSAMYFCASRNDRGQTSPYEQYFGPGTRLTVT.

The rearrangement links TRBV2 to TRBJ2-1; TRBD2 matches at 8 bases. Germline assignment: CDR1 SNHLY and CDR2 FYNNEI. CDR3 length equals 14 residues. V lost 6 bases, J lost 9 bases, and 10 bases stayed unmatched. The CDR3: CASRPGLAGGEQFF. As DNA, the CDR3 is TGTGCCAGCAGACCTGGACTAGCAGGCGGTGAGCAGTTCTTC.

The table lists this clone with a few counts. This chain connects TRBV2 to TRBJ2-1, with 7 bases identical to TRBD2. This CDR3 has 11 residues. J gave up 10 bases and V 8 bases, and 5 bases lay outside the gene matches. The germline V gene has CDR1 SNHLY and CDR2 FYNNEI. This CDR3 reads CASLIAGEQFF. The DNA of the CDR3 is TGTGCCAGCCTCATAGCGGGCGAGCAGTTCTTC. Full variable domain (remainder filled in from reference TRBV2 and TRBJ2-1): EPEVTQTPSHQVTQMGQEVILRCVPISNHLYFYWYRQILGQKVEFLVSFYNNEISEKSEIFDDQFSVERPDGSNFTLKIRSTKLEDSAMYFCASLIAGEQFFGPGTRLTVL.

The chain carries TRBV19 and TRBJ2-7; the match to TRBD1 covers 7 bases. The CDR3 loop spans 13 amino acids. V lost 10 bases to trimming and J lost 2 bases; unmatched junction nucleotides: 8. Germline V gene lookup returns CDR1 LNHDA and CDR2 SQIVND (reference sequence). CDR3 protein: CATTKGQTYEQYF. The CDR3 nucleotides are TGTGCCACTACCAAGGGACAGACCTACGAGCAGTACTTC.

This chain joins TRBV4-2 and TRBJ2-2; 12 positions match TRBD2. This CDR3 spans 17 amino acids. V shed 4 bases and J 5 bases; nucleotides not matched to a gene: 8. CDR1 is LGHNA, CDR2 YNFKEQ, per germline. The DNA of the CDR3 is TGTGCCAGCAGCCGGCCTAGCGGGGGGGCCGAAACCGGGGAGCTGTTTTTT. This codes for CASSRPSGGAETGELFF.

This clone appeared once. The V gene is TRBV6-6, the J gene TRBJ1-2; D is undetermined. The CDR3 runs 13 residues. Germline CDR1 MNHNY, CDR2 SVGAGI (reference sequence). V was pared by 6 bases and J by 7 bases, with 15 bases between. The CDR3 coding sequence is TGTGCCAGCAGGGATCCGGGAACGTTTGGCTACACCTTC. It encodes CASRDPGTFGYTF.

The genes are TRBV5-1 and TRBJ2-7; weak D call: TRBD1 (6 bases). The germline V and J ends were trimmed by 4 bases and 7 bases, with 18 bases remaining between them. Germline values: CDR1 SGHRS, CDR2 YFSETQ. The CDR3 totals 14 residues. The CDR3 nucleotides are TGCGCCAGCAGCCCCGACGCCACAGGGAATGAGCAGTACTTC. This encodes CASSPDATGNEQYF.

This clone has more than one count but fewer than ten. The chain is built from TRBV28 and TRBJ2-3, with D unresolved. The length of the CDR3 is 15 residues. The germline CDR1 and CDR2 sequences are MDHEN and SYDVKM. V was cut by 8 bases and J by 2 bases, with 17 bases left in between. The CDR3 region is CASGRVEWITDTQYF. The CDR3 DNA follows: TGTGCCAGCGGCCGCGTGGAGTGGATCACAGATACGCAGTATTTT.

The chain uses TRBV27 and TRBJ2-2; D gene ambiguous. Trimming left V 2 bases short and J 5 bases short, with 6 bases between. The CDR3 is 13 residues long. Germline V gene data show CDR1 as MNHEY and CDR2 as SMNVEV (reference sequence). The CDR3 region has the DNA TGTGCCAGCAGTTTACGGGTAACCGGGGAGCTGTTTTTT. It is translated as CASSLRVTGELFF.

The CDR3 sequence is CAWSPHGNLQETQYF. The CDR3 bases are TGTGCCTGGAGCCCCCACGGGAACCTACAAGAGACCCAGTACTTC. The chain links TRBV30 to TRBJ2-5; D possibly corresponds to TRBD2 (5 bases). V shed 3 bases and J shed 2 bases, with 16 bases lying between them. The CDR3 is 15 amino acids. Per germline, CDR1 GTSNPN and CDR2 SVGIG (reference sequence).

The rearrangement uses TRBV7-6 and TRBJ1-6; D might be TRBD1 (5 bases). This CDR3 comprises 16 residues. The germline gives CDR1 SGHVS, CDR2 FNYEAQ. Trimming cost V 3 bases and J 6 bases, with 15 bases left between them. CDR3 loop: CASSFAVRAVNSPLHF. CDR3 DNA: TGTGCCAGCAGCTTCGCGGTCAGGGCCGTTAATTCACCCCTCCACTTT.

This chain connects TRBV5-1 to TRBJ2-3, with 10 nucleotides matching TRBD2. The V segment lost 3 bases and the J segment 1 base; nucleotides outside the gene matches: 5. The germline V gene has CDR1 SGHRS and CDR2 YFSETQ. CDR3 size: 16 residues. The CDR3 bases are TGCGCCAGCAGCTCGGCTAGCGGGGGACGCACAGATACGCAGTATTTT. Encoded protein: CASSSASGGRTDTQYF.

The V gene is TRBV19, the J gene TRBJ1-5; 11 bases align to TRBD1. V lost 5 bases, J lost 2 bases, and 8 bases stayed unmatched. Germline values: CDR1 LNHDA, CDR2 SQIVND (reference sequence). The CDR3 runs 17 residues. CDR3 DNA: TGTGCCAGTAGTCCAGGGACAGGGGGTTTCGGCAATCAGCCCCAGCATTTT. Protein sequence: CASSPGTGGFGNQPQHF.

The rearrangement uses TRBV9 and TRBJ2-5; maybe TRBD2 (6 bases). Between the trimmed V and J ends, which lost 0 bases and 5 bases, there was a span of 17 bases. The CDR3 loop spans 16 amino acids. Germline CDR1 and CDR2: SGDLS and YYNGEE. CDR3 loop: CASSVVGRTRWETQYF. CDR3 nucleotides: TGTGCCAGCAGCGTAGTTGGGAGGACAAGATGGGAGACCCAGTACTTC.

This chain joins TRBV18 and TRBJ2-3; 9 bases line up with TRBD1. The CDR3 totals 15 residues. J was trimmed by 8 bases and V by 4 bases; bases with no gene match: 10. Germline V CDR1 and CDR2: KGHSH, LQKENI. CDR3 amino acids: CASSLSTGGAGTQYF. Here the CDR3 DNA reads TGTGCCAGCTCACTTTCAACAGGGGGCGCGGGTACGCAGTATTTT.

The gene calls are TRBV11-3 and TRBJ2-1; 10 bases are a match to TRBD2. The junction had 9 bases not matched to a gene; V was cut back by 5 bases and J by 11 bases. The CDR3 totals 14 residues. The V gene's germline CDR1 is SGHNT and CDR2 YENEEA. The CDR3 nucleotides are TGTGCCAGCAGCCGAAACGGACTAGCGGACCAGCAGTTCTTC. Its translation: CASSRNGLADQQFF.

J is TRBJ2-3 and V is TRBV28; possibly TRBD2 for D (6 bases). Trimming pared 1 base from V and 9 bases from J, leaving 8 bases between. This CDR3 is 12 amino acids long. The germline gives CDR1 MDHEN, CDR2 SYDVKM. Here the CDR3 reads CASSLFRGTQYF. The CDR3 DNA is TGTGCCAGCAGTTTATTTCGGGGGACGCAGTATTTT.

V gene TRBV30 combines with J gene TRBJ1-2; D is possibly TRBD1 (6 bases). The CDR3 is 14 amino acids. The V and J ends lost 3 bases and 1 base respectively, with 12 bases between them. Looked up from germline, CDR1 is GTSNPN and CDR2 is SVGIG (reference sequence). The CDR3 DNA reads TGTGCCTGGAGCAAGACAGGTTATAACTATGGCTACACCTTC. Protein: CAWSKTGYNYGYTF.

V gene TRBV15 combines with J gene TRBJ2-1, with 8 bases that match TRBD1. V shed 0 bases and J 6 bases; nucleotides not matched to a gene: 10. In germline, CDR1 is LNHNV, CDR2 YYDKDF (reference sequence). The length of the CDR3 is 17 residues. The CDR3 region is CATSRDDGQGLGNEQFF. CDR3 DNA: TGTGCCACCAGCAGAGATGACGGACAGGGTTTGGGCAATGAGCAGTTCTTC.

The V and J genes are TRBV7-8 and TRBJ1-6; a possible D gene is TRBD1 (5 bases). The germline CDR1 and CDR2 sequences are SGHVS and FQNEAQ. CDR3 size: 12 residues. The V end was cut by 8 bases, the J end by 9 bases, with 11 bases between. This CDR3 reads CASAGNSSPLHF. The CDR3 nucleotides read TGTGCCAGCGCAGGGAACAGTTCACCCCTCCACTTT. The full variable domain, rest sourced from reference TRBV7-8 and TRBJ1-6, is GAGVSQSPRYKVAKRGQDVALRCDPISGHVSLFWYQQALGQGPEFLTYFQNEAQLDKSGLPSDRFFAERPEGSVSTLKIQRTQQEDSAVYLCASAGNSSPLHFGNGTRLTVT.

This clone appeared a few times. The rearrangement links TRBV28 to TRBJ2-4; D remains unclear. Germline CDR1 is MDHEN and CDR2 is SYDVKM. Trimming stripped 8 bases from V and 14 bases from J, with 13 bases between. The CDR3 totals 10 residues. CDR3 DNA: TGTGCCAGCGGCGGATTAGCCAAGTACTTC. It codes for CASGGLAKYF.